This passage covers 29 T cell receptor beta chains from one sample sequenced in a study of cytotoxic CD8 clonotypes in ibrutinib-treated CLL. The data were produced by immunoSEQ multiplex PCR, yet TCRdb's version contains in-frame clones alone and is incomplete. The data hold 76,000 or so clones, with 70% to 90% observed a single time. Here the sequenced sample was PBMCs, taken after 24 months of ibrutinib treatment. These receptors originate from a human donor with chronic lymphocytic leukemia.

This chain connects TRBV2 to TRBJ2-7, with TRBD2 identical over 9 bases. Germline CDR1 reads SNHLY; CDR2 reads FYNNEI. CDR3 length: 14 residues. V was pared by 4 bases and J by 3 bases, with 4 bases of the junction left unmatched. This CDR3 reads CASSGGTSLYEQYF. The CDR3 DNA reads as TGTGCCAGCAGTGGCGGGACTAGCCTCTACGAGCAGTACTTC.

This chain joins TRBV5-4 and TRBJ1-3; possibly TRBD1 for D (5 bases). The CDR3 is made up of 16 amino acids. V was shortened by 2 bases and J by 0 bases, with 12 bases between the two germline ends. CDR1 is SGHNT and CDR2 is YYREEE in the germline V gene (reference sequence). The CDR3 coding sequence is TGTGCCAGCAGCTTACCCGACAGCGTCTCTGGAAACACCATATATTTT. Protein product: CASSLPDSVSGNTIYF.

This clone has just one count. The genes are TRBV27 and TRBJ2-2; 11 positions agree with TRBD2. With V trimmed by 2 bases and J by 3 bases, 2 bases remained unmatched. The CDR3 is made up of 16 amino acids. Per the germline V gene, CDR1 is MNHEY and CDR2 is SMNVEV (reference sequence). DNA of the CDR3: TGTGCCAGCAGTTTACTAGCGGGAGGATACACCGGGGAGCTGTTTTTT. This codes for CASSLLAGGYTGELFF.

J is TRBJ1-2 and V is TRBV10-2, with D possibly TRBD1 on 5 matching bases. Germline loops: CDR1 WSHSY, CDR2 SAAADI. V lost 8 bases and J lost 4, with 17 bases in between. The CDR3 loop spans 14 amino acids. CDR3 DNA: TGCGCCAGCCTCGACCCGGGACGGTCCTATGGCTACACCTTC. Its translation: CASLDPGRSYGYTF.

This clone was counted once. The chain is built from TRBV7-6 and TRBJ2-3; the match to TRBD1 covers 7 bases. Trimming at V came to 3 bases and at J to 0 bases, leaving 6 bases not matched to a gene. Germline V lookup: CDR1 SGHVS, CDR2 FNYEAQ. The CDR3 has 16 amino acids. CDR3 DNA: TGTGCCAGCAGCTTCAGACAGGGAGCTAGCACAGATACGCAGTATTTT. It specifies CASSFRQGASTDTQYF.

The genes are TRBV7-6 and TRBJ2-5; 8 nucleotides agree with TRBD1. There are 12 residues in the CDR3. The V gene end was trimmed by 3 bases and the J gene end by 10 bases; junction bases not matched to a gene: 4. CDR1 SGHVS and CDR2 FNYEAQ come from the germline V gene. CDR3 coding DNA: TGTGCCAGCAGCTTGCACAGGGGGGACCAGTACTTC. This encodes CASSLHRGDQYF.

This chain links TRBV4-1 with TRBJ1-5; maybe TRBD1 (6 bases). The CDR3 runs 16 residues. CDR1 MGHRA and CDR2 YSYEKL come from the germline V gene. V was trimmed by 1 base and J by 8 bases, leaving 18 bases between them. Here the CDR3 reads CASSQGWTEGVKPQHF. As DNA, the CDR3 is TGCGCCAGCAGCCAAGGTTGGACAGAGGGGGTGAAGCCCCAGCATTTT.

This sequence joins TRBV2 and TRBJ2-5, with 9 bases identical to TRBD1. V lost 7 bases, J lost 3 bases, and 3 bases stayed unmatched. The CDR3 runs to 13 residues. Per the germline V gene, CDR1 is SNHLY and CDR2 is FYNNEI. The CDR3 bases are TGTGCCAGCAACCGACAGGGGGAAGAGACCCAGTACTTC. Its translation is CASNRQGEETQYF.

The gene calls are TRBV10-3 and TRBJ2-3; D is uncertain. CDR1 ENHRY and CDR2 SYGVKD come from the germline V gene. V lost 8 bases, J lost 5 bases, and 14 bases lay in between. The CDR3 is 13 amino acids. CDR3 sequence: CAIQFEAGDTQYF. The DNA of the CDR3 is TGTGCCATCCAATTTGAGGCCGGAGATACGCAGTATTTT.

CDR3 in DNA: TGTGCCAGCAGTGCGGTTCTGGGGGGTGAAAAACTGTTTTTT. This sequence encodes CASSAVLGGEKLFF. V usage is TRBV25-1 and J usage is TRBJ1-4; D possibly corresponds to TRBD1 (5 bases). Germline loops: CDR1 MGHDK, CDR2 SYGVNS. The CDR3 sequence is 14 residues long. With 4 bases removed from V and 7 bases from J, the gap between germline ends came to 13 bases.

This clone was seen more than once but under ten times. The chain carries TRBV7-6 and TRBJ2-7; 8 nucleotides line up with TRBD1. The V gene's germline CDR1 is SGHVS and CDR2 FNYEAQ. CDR3 size: 14 residues. Germline trimming cut 4 bases from V and 5 bases from J; bases unmatched to any gene: 7. The CDR3 DNA is TGTGCCAGCAGCTCGAAGACAGGGGTCGACGAGCAGTACTTC. Protein: CASSSKTGVDEQYF.

This clone was detected ten times or more. The chain is built from TRBV29-1 and TRBJ2-1; maybe TRBD1 (6 bases). Trimming cost V 8 bases and J 5 bases, with 13 bases left between them. Looked up from germline, CDR1 is SQVTM and CDR2 is ANQGSEA. This CDR3 region has 12 residues. The CDR3 DNA reads as TGCAGCTTTAGGACAGAGAACAATGAGCAGTTCTTC. Amino acids: CSFRTENNEQFF.

V and J are TRBV27 and TRBJ1-6; no definite D call. Germline V lookup: CDR1 MNHEY, CDR2 SMNVEV (reference sequence). This CDR3 spans 14 amino acids. V dropped 3 bases and J dropped 7 bases, with 10 bases sitting between them. CDR3 loop: CASSFIRTNSPLHF. The CDR3 region has the DNA TGTGCCAGCAGTTTCATCCGAACGAATTCACCCCTCCACTTT.

The CDR3 DNA reads as TGTGCCAGCAGATCAGGGGGGACCCAGTACTTC. Amino acids: CASRSGGTQYF. The rearrangement uses TRBV7-2 and TRBJ2-5, with 7 bases aligning to TRBD1. The V and J ends lost 6 bases and 7 bases, in that order; junction bases with no gene match: 2. Germline CDR1 is SGHTA and CDR2 is FQGNSA. The CDR3 runs 11 residues.

V gene TRBV29-1 combines with J gene TRBJ2-1, with TRBD2 matching 8 bases. The J segment lost 7 bases and the V segment lost 3 bases, leaving 14 bases of the junction unmatched. The germline gives CDR1 SQVTM, CDR2 ANQGSEA. The CDR3 length is 16 residues. For the CDR3, the DNA is TGCAGCGTTGACTTAGGGAACGGGAGGGTTGTTAATGAGCAGTTCTTC. Translated: CSVDLGNGRVVNEQFF.

There are a few counts of this clone. This chain connects TRBV4-1 to TRBJ2-7; 8 nucleotides line up with TRBD2. The CDR3 has 15 residues. The junction had 6 bases not matched to a gene; V was cut back by 2 bases and J by 3 bases. The germline CDR1 and CDR2 sequences are MGHRA and YSYEKL. The CDR3 sequence is CASSQNPGTSYEQYF. CDR3 sequence (DNA): TGCGCCAGCAGCCAAAACCCCGGGACTAGCTACGAGCAGTACTTC.

The chain has TRBV9 and TRBJ1-2, with TRBD1 matching 7 bases. V shed 0 bases and J 4 bases; nucleotides not matched to a gene: 9. The CDR3 sequence is 16 residues long. Germline V CDR1 and CDR2: SGDLS, YYNGEE. The DNA of the CDR3 is TGTGCCAGCAGCGTAGGATTCCAGGGGGATTCCTATGGCTACACCTTC. It is translated as CASSVGFQGDSYGYTF.

The gene calls are TRBV5-4 and TRBJ2-1; a possible D gene is TRBD1 (5 bases). The CDR3 is made up of 14 amino acids. The germline V gene has CDR1 SGHNT and CDR2 YYREEE (reference sequence). V lost 0 bases, J lost 6 bases, and 10 bases lay in between. CDR3 nucleotide sequence: TGTGCCAGCAGCTTGGGGGGAAGGGGCAATGAGCAGTTCTTC. Translation gives CASSLGGRGNEQFF.

V usage is TRBV7-9 and J usage is TRBJ2-7, with TRBD2 as a possible D gene (7 bases). V was trimmed by 5 bases and J by 6 bases, leaving 26 bases between them. The V gene's germline CDR1 is SEHNR and CDR2 FQNEAQ (reference sequence). The CDR3 totals 17 residues. DNA for the CDR3: TGTGCCAGCAGCCCTGGGGGGGGGCTGCGACCGGAGGGCGAGCAGTACTTC. This sequence encodes CASSPGGGLRPEGEQYF.

The chain has TRBV29-1 and TRBJ2-1, with 8 bases fitting TRBD2. This CDR3 has 12 residues. Germline CDR1 and CDR2: SQVTM and ANQGSEA. V dropped 6 bases and J dropped 15; count of bases not matched to a gene: 13. The CDR3 region has the DNA TGCAGCGTGCCGGGACTAGGAGGGTATTGGTTCTTC. It specifies CSVPGLGGYWFF.

CDR3 nucleotide sequence: TGCGCCAGCAGCAGCGAGGGAGCCTACGAGCAGTACTTC. Protein sequence: CASSSEGAYEQYF. V is TRBV5-1 and J is TRBJ2-7, with D tentatively TRBD2 (5 bases). The germline gives CDR1 SGHRS, CDR2 YFSETQ. Trimming cost V 4 bases and J 2 bases, with 10 bases left between them. The CDR3 runs to 13 residues.

V gene TRBV5-6 combines with J gene TRBJ1-4; 7 nucleotides align to TRBD1. V was pared by 4 bases and J by 8 bases, with 11 bases of the junction left unmatched. The CDR3 loop spans 15 amino acids. Germline V gene sequence: CDR1 SGHDT, CDR2 YYEEEE. The CDR3 spells CASSTQTGPGEKLFF. In nucleotides, the CDR3 is TGTGCCAGCAGCACACAGACAGGGCCTGGCGAAAAACTGTTTTTT.

This clone was observed a few times. The CDR3: CASSIGGLGNTIYF. In nucleotides, the CDR3 is TGTGCCAGTAGTATAGGCGGACTTGGAAACACCATATATTTT. This chain uses TRBV19 with TRBJ1-3; D remains ambiguous. The CDR3 length is 14 residues. The V gene lost 1 base and the J gene lost 3 bases, with 7 bases spanning the gap. Germline lookup yields CDR1 LNHDA and CDR2 SQIVND (reference sequence). Drawing the rest from reference TRBV19 and TRBJ1-3, the complete variable domain is DGGITQSPKYLFRKEGQNVTLSCEQNLNHDAMYWYRQDPGQGLRLIYYSQIVNDFQKGDIAEGYSVSREKKESFPLTVTSAQKNPTAFYLCASSIGGLGNTIYFGEGSWLTVV.

The chain joins TRBV19 to TRBJ2-7; D call uncertain. The CDR3 totals 15 residues. Trimming took 5 bases from V and 3 from J, leaving 17 bases between them. CDR1 LNHDA and CDR2 SQIVND come from the germline V gene (reference sequence). CDR3 region: CASSPGGGALYEQYF. CDR3 DNA: TGTGCCAGTAGTCCGGGTGGCGGTGCCCTCTACGAGCAGTACTTC.

This chain joins TRBV5-1 and TRBJ2-1; D uncertain. Germline CDR1 and CDR2: SGHRS and YFSETQ. This CDR3 spans 12 amino acids. Trimming removed 5 bases at V and 5 bases at J, with 8 bases between. CDR3 amino acids: CASRQENNEQFF. Written as DNA, the CDR3 is TGCGCCAGCAGGCAGGAAAACAATGAGCAGTTCTTC. Complete variable domain (other parts from reference TRBV5-1 and TRBJ2-1): KAGVTQTPRYLIKTRGQQVTLSCSPISGHRSVSWYQQTPGQGLQFLFEYFSETQRNKGNFPGRFSGRQFSNSRSEMNVSTLELGDSALYLCASRQENNEQFFGPGTRLTVL.

This clone was detected only once. CDR3 in DNA: TGTGCCAGCAGCGAGAGGGCCTCAGGGACCTACGAGCAGTACTTC. As protein: CASSERASGTYEQYF. This sequence joins TRBV9 and TRBJ2-7; D may match TRBD1 or TRBD2 (5 bases each). This CDR3 contains 15 residues. Germline V gene lookup returns CDR1 SGDLS and CDR2 YYNGEE. V shed 3 bases and J shed 2 bases, with 15 bases lying between them.

This clone appeared once. The V call is TRBV7-8, the J call TRBJ2-3, with D perhaps TRBD2 (6 bases). Germline V lookup: CDR1 SGHVS, CDR2 FQNEAQ. V dropped 1 base and J dropped 2 bases, with 16 bases sitting between them. The CDR3 length is 17 residues. The CDR3 DNA is TGTGCCAGCAGCTTAGTCTCGACTAGAATAGCCACAGATACGCAGTATTTT. Translation gives CASSLVSTRIATDTQYF. Filled out from reference TRBV7-8 and TRBJ2-3, the complete variable domain reads GAGVSQSPRYKVAKRGQDVALRCDPISGHVSLFWYQQALGQGPEFLTYFQNEAQLDKSGLPSDRFFAERPEGSVSTLKIQRTQQEDSAVYLCASSLVSTRIATDTQYFGPGTRLTVL.

The chain links TRBV11-1 to TRBJ2-2, with D perhaps matching TRBD1 (5 bases). This CDR3 contains 15 residues. The V gene's germline CDR1 is SGHAT and CDR2 FQDESV (reference sequence). V dropped 4 bases and J dropped 9 bases, with 18 bases sitting between them. The CDR3 DNA is TGTGCCAGCAGCTCCATGGGGCCGGTTTCGCGGGAGCTGTTTTTT. It encodes CASSSMGPVSRELFF.

The rearrangement joins TRBV4-2 to TRBJ2-1, with D perhaps TRBD2 (6 bases). Per the germline V gene, CDR1 is LGHNA and CDR2 is YNFKEQ. Deletions cut 3 bases from V and 3 bases from J, with 9 bases between. The CDR3 extends over 14 amino acids. CDR3 region: CASSQRLVYNEQFF. In DNA form, the CDR3 reads TGTGCCAGCAGCCAGAGACTAGTCTACAATGAGCAGTTCTTC.